This is a list of T cell receptor beta chains from one sample in a study of T cell responses to AZD1222 COVID-19 vaccine. Data came from immunoSEQ multiplex PCR; TCRdb stores just in-frame clones and leaves some out. The repertoire holds under 150,000 clones, with less than 95% as singletons. Source: peripheral blood, taken on day 0 of AZD1222 vaccination. The source is an adult in good health. The CDR3 runs from the conserved cysteine through the conserved F or W. D genes are given only for firm matches. The size of a clone is reported for some rows only, either as once, few or many, or as a class for expanded clones.

J | V | size | D | CDR3 | DNA
TRBJ2-3 | TRBV2 | . | . | CASSVGPGADTQYF | TGTGCCAGCAGCGTGGGACCTGGGGCAGATACGCAGTATTTT
TRBJ2-7 | TRBV5-1 | . | . | CASSTGSLRRFSYEQYF | TGCGCCAGCAGCACGGGAAGCCTCCGAAGGTTCTCCTACGAGCAGTACTTC
TRBJ2-1 | TRBV3-1/TRBV3-2 | . | TRBD2 | CASSRREDPYNEQFF | TGTGCCAGCAGCCGCCGGGAGGACCCCTACAATGAGCAGTTCTTC
TRBJ1-1 | TRBV5-1 | . | . | CASSLGGNTEAFF | TGCGCCAGCAGCTTGGGAGGGAACACTGAAGCTTTCTTT
TRBJ2-3 | TRBV6-5 | . | . | CASSRGYTDTQYF | TGTGCCAGCAGCCGGGGCTACACAGATACGCAGTATTTT
TRBJ1-2 | TRBV2 | . | . | CASSDRNYGYTF | TGTGCCAGCAGTGACAGAAACTATGGCTACACCTTC
TRBJ2-5 | TRBV12-3/TRBV12-4 | . | . | CASSLERRETQYF | TGTGCCAGCAGTTTGGAGCGACGAGAGACCCAGTACTTC
TRBJ2-7 | TRBV28 | . | TRBD1 | CASSLWGQGIRPDEQYF | TGTGCCAGCAGTTTATGGGGACAGGGAATACGTCCGGACGAGCAGTACTTC
TRBJ2-7 | TRBV7-9 | few | . | CASSLVRAGAVGYEQYF | TGTGCCAGCAGCTTAGTGAGGGCAGGGGCGGTGGGGTACGAGCAGTACTTC
TRBJ2-2 | TRBV12-3/TRBV12-4 | once | . | CASSLNGQQLFF | TGTGCCAGCAGTTTAAATGGGCAGCAGCTGTTTTTT
TRBJ1-2 | TRBV28 | . | . | CASSFPSGYGYTF | TGTGCCAGCAGTTTCCCCTCCGGCTATGGCTACACCTTC
TRBJ1-3 | TRBV15 | . | . | CATSRDSPFSGNTIYF | TGTGCCACCAGCAGGGACAGTCCTTTCTCTGGAAACACCATATATTTT
TRBJ2-1 | TRBV19 | once | . | CASSLRRDYPTRDNEQFF | TGTGCCAGTAGCTTACGGAGAGACTACCCAACTCGGGACAATGAGCAGTTCTTC
TRBJ1-1 | TRBV11-2 | . | . | CASSLYEGRTEAFF | TGTGCCAGCAGCTTATACGAGGGAAGGACTGAAGCTTTCTTT
TRBJ1-4 | TRBV19 | . | TRBD1 | CASSKGTEATNEKLFF | TGTGCCAGTAGTAAGGGGACAGAAGCAACTAATGAAAAACTGTTTTTT
TRBJ2-5 | TRBV3-1/TRBV3-2 | . | . | CASSPFGSETQYF | TGTGCCAGCAGCCCATTCGGGTCGGAGACCCAGTACTTC
TRBJ1-5 | TRBV10-3 | . | . | CAISELAEPQHF | TGTGCCATCAGTGAGTTGGCGGAGCCCCAGCATTTT
TRBJ2-5 | TRBV6-2/TRBV6-3 | . | . | CASSIGAHGTQYF | TGTGCCAGCAGTATCGGGGCCCACGGGACCCAGTACTTC
TRBJ1-5 | TRBV6-4 | . | . | CASSDGREGQPQHF | TGTGCCAGCAGTGACGGCAGGGAAGGTCAGCCCCAGCATTTT
TRBJ1-2 | TRBV5-4 | few | . | CASSAVDNYGYTF | TGTGCCAGCAGCGCGGTGGACAATTATGGCTACACCTTC
TRBJ2-1 | TRBV5-6 | once | TRBD2 | CASSLQLAGAGGGEQFF | TGTGCCAGCAGCTTGCAACTAGCGGGAGCCGGTGGCGGTGAGCAGTTCTTC
TRBJ2-2 | TRBV6-2/TRBV6-3 | . | . | CASSYSAGELFF | TGTGCCAGCAGTTACTCGGCCGGGGAGCTGTTTTTT
TRBJ2-2 | TRBV27 | . | . | CASSLYRSHTGELFF | TGTGCCAGCAGTTTATATAGATCCCACACCGGGGAGCTGTTTTTT
TRBJ2-1 | TRBV18 | . | . | CASSPGGYNEQFF | TGTGCCAGCTCACCAGGCGGTTACAATGAGCAGTTCTTC
TRBJ1-4 | TRBV5-1 | . | . | CASSLLGGRSNEKLFF | TGCGCCAGCAGCCTCCTTGGGGGAAGATCTAATGAAAAACTGTTTTTT
TRBJ1-1 | TRBV14 | . | . | CASSQDRSAGIRTEAFF | TGTGCCAGCAGCCAAGATAGAAGTGCGGGGATTCGCACTGAAGCTTTCTTT
TRBJ1-1 | TRBV6-2/TRBV6-3 | . | TRBD1 | CASSYSPNQGAGNTEAFF | TGTGCCAGCAGTTACTCCCCCAATCAGGGGGCGGGTAACACTGAAGCTTTCTTT
TRBJ1-2 | TRBV19 | . | . | CASSIGGRNYGYTF | TGTGCCAGTAGTATAGGTGGCAGAAACTATGGCTACACCTTC
TRBJ2-7 | TRBV5-4 | . | TRBD1 | CASSAGQAPYEQYF | TGTGCCAGCAGCGCCGGACAGGCGCCCTACGAGCAGTACTTC
TRBJ1-1 | TRBV7-9 | . | . | CASSLGEGNGAFF | TGTGCCAGCAGCTTAGGCGAAGGCAACGGGGCTTTCTTT
TRBJ2-3 | TRBV5-5 | . | TRBD1 | CASSLWDRVTDTQYF | TGTGCCAGCAGCTTGTGGGACAGGGTCACAGATACGCAGTATTTT
TRBJ1-2 | TRBV14 | once | . | CASSLGGFYGYTF | TGTGCCAGCAGCCTAGGAGGATTCTATGGCTACACCTTC
TRBJ1-1 | TRBV5-5 | . | . | CASSWEQGYSTEAFF | TGTGCCAGCAGCTGGGAACAGGGTTACAGCACTGAAGCTTTCTTT
TRBJ2-3 | TRBV19 | . | TRBD2 | CASSPKGLLARTQYF | TGTGCCAGTAGCCCCAAGGGCTTACTAGCGAGGACGCAGTATTTT
TRBJ2-2 | TRBV2 | once | . | CASISGVITGELFF | TGTGCCAGCATCTCGGGAGTGATCACCGGGGAGCTGTTTTTT
TRBJ2-3 | TRBV27 | . | . | CASSFLGGTDTQYF | TGTGCCAGCAGTTTCCTTGGGGGCACAGATACGCAGTATTTT
TRBJ2-7 | TRBV27 | . | . | CASRTGRYVYEQYF | TGTGCCAGCAGAACAGGGCGTTATGTCTACGAGCAGTACTTC
TRBJ2-7 | TRBV12-3/TRBV12-4 | . | . | CASSFSGDYEQYF | TGTGCCAGCAGTTTTTCGGGAGATTACGAGCAGTACTTC
TRBJ2-7 | TRBV5-4 | . | . | CASSDGPITPAF | TGTGCCAGCAGCGACGGACCGATAACTCCGGCCTTC
TRBJ1-6 | TRBV2 | . | TRBD1 | CASRGDRGENSPLHF | TGTGCCAGCAGGGGGGACAGGGGAGAAAATTCACCCCTCCACTTT
TRBJ1-5 | TRBV28 | . | . | CASTQGLFSNQPQHF | TGTGCCAGCACCCAGGGTTTATTCAGCAATCAGCCCCAGCATTTT
TRBJ2-3 | TRBV4-2 | few | . | CASSQEATWETQYF | TGTGCCAGCAGCCAAGAGGCTACTTGGGAGACGCAGTATTTT
TRBJ1-3 | TRBV6-5 | . | . | CASSYSYKSGNTIYF | TGTGCCAGCAGTTACTCATACAAATCTGGAAACACCATATATTTT
TRBJ2-1 | TRBV18 | . | TRBD2 | CASSPYSTGTSGRNEQFF | TGTGCCAGCTCACCATACTCGACCGGGACTAGCGGGAGAAATGAGCAGTTCTTC